The clone carrying this T cell receptor beta chain was picked up many times. Its antigen remains unknown. Trimming took off 1 base at V and 3 bases at J, with 4 bases between the two ends. Germline CDR1 SGHTA, CDR2 FQGNSA. This CDR3 is 12 amino acids long. TCRdb called the reads again in MiXCR, with one record for every CDR3 protein. Among around 69,000 distinct CDR3 sequences listed, roughly 22% were seen once. These data are taken from a study of T cell repertoires in cytomegalovirus infection. General observations from the study: Totalled public TCR beta family frequency picked out people who carried CMV plus the relevant HLA.

The sequencing used CD8+ T cells from cultured PBMCs, collected from culture after CMV antigen stimulation. This sequence joins TRBV7-2 and TRBJ2-7, with no clear D. This receptor was obtained from a human donor in good health (CMV status not recorded). Some clones in this sample may be carry-over from other donors' samples. In DNA, the CDR3 is TGTGCCAGCAGCTTAGACCTCTACGAGCAGTACTTC. The encoded protein is CASSLDLYEQYF. Looking up the rest from reference TRBV7-2 and TRBJ2-7 gives the full variable domain: GAGVSQSPSNKVTEKGKDVELRCDPISGHTALYWYRQSLGQGLEFLIYFQGNSAPDKSGLPSDRFSAERTGGSVSTLTIQRTQQEDSAVYLCASSLDLYEQYFGPGTRLTVT.